Listed below are T cell receptor beta chains from one sample, sequenced in a study of T cells after posttransplantation cyclophosphamide. Sequencing was performed with immunoSEQ multiplex PCR; in TCRdb, only in-frame clones are kept and a portion is missing. The top ten clones hold 0.25% of a sample with 9,500 to 10,000 clones, 98% of them seen once. Sequenced: naive CD4+ T cells sorted from PBMCs. The receptors were sampled from a woman in her sixties in good health, CMV-negative, and a related stem cell transplant donor. Both conserved end residues are part of each CDR3. A D gene is named only where the DNA matches it firmly.

v_call	j_call	d_call	cdr3_nt	cdr3_aa
TRBV11-2	TRBJ2-3	-	TGTGCCAGCAGCTCTAGCACAGATACGCAGTATTTT	CASSSSTDTQYF
TRBV28	TRBJ1-2	TRBD1	TGTGCCAGCAGTCGACAGGGAGCTAACTATGGCTACACCTTC	CASSRQGANYGYTF
TRBV5-5	TRBJ1-2	-	TGTGCCAGCAGCTTAGTCGCAGGCGAAAACTATGGCTACACCTTC	CASSLVAGENYGYTF
TRBV5-4	TRBJ1-4	-	TGTGCCAGCAGCGGCCGCGCGGGGGCAGGGGAAAAACTGTTTTTT	CASSGRAGAGEKLFF
TRBV2	TRBJ1-1	-	TGTGCCAGCAGTGAATACAGCATTGATGGGAACACTGAAGCTTTCTTT	CASSEYSIDGNTEAFF
TRBV5-1	TRBJ2-1	-	TGCGCCAGCAGCTTGACGGATGAGCAGTTCTTC	CASSLTDEQFF
TRBV5-4	TRBJ2-2	-	TGTGCCAGCAGCTTGGTCCAGGGGGGCACCGGGGAGCTGTTTTTT	CASSLVQGGTGELFF
TRBV4-2	TRBJ2-2	TRBD1	TGTGCCAGCAGCCAGACGGGACAGGCTCTCGGGGAGCTGTTTTTT	CASSQTGQALGELFF
TRBV7-2	TRBJ2-5	-	TGTGCCAGCAGCCCAGCGCGGGGAATGGTGACCCAGTACTTC	CASSPARGMVTQYF
TRBV19	TRBJ2-5	TRBD1	TGTGCCAGTAGTAAATTACTACAGGGGGCGCAAGAGACCCAGTACTTC	CASSKLLQGAQETQYF
TRBV7-2	TRBJ2-3	TRBD2	TGTGCCAGCAGCTTAGAACAGCGGGGGGGCTCGGGTACGCAGTATTTT	CASSLEQRGGSGTQYF
TRBV7-9	TRBJ1-5	-	TGTGCCAGCAGCTTGGGCGGGACGGTCAACAATCAGCCCCAGCATTTT	CASSLGGTVNNQPQHF
TRBV4-3	TRBJ2-2	TRBD2	TGCGCCAGCAGCCAATACCTTATAGCGGGTTACACCGGGGAGCTGTTTTTT	CASSQYLIAGYTGELFF